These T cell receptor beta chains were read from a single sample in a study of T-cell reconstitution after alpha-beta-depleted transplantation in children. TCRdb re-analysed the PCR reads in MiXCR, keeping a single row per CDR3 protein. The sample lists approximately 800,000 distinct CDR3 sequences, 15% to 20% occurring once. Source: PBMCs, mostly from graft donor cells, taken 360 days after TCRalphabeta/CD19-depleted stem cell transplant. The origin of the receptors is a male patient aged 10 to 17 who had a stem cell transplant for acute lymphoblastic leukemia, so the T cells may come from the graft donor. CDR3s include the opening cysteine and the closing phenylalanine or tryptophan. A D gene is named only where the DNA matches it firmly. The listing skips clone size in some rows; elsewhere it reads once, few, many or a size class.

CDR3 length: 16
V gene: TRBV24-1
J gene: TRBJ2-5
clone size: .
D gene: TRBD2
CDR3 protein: CATGKGVAGGQETQYF
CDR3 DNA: TGTGCCACTGGGAAAGGAGTAGCGGGAGGACAAGAGACCCAGTACTTC

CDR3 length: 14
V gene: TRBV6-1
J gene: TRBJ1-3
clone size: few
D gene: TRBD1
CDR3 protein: CASSEPGGSDTIYF
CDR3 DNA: TGTGCCAGCAGTGAACCAGGGGGCAGTGACACCATATATTTT

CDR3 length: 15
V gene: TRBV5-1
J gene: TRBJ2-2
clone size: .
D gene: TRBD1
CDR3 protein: CASSLGDSDTGELFF
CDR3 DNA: TGCGCCAGCAGCTTGGGGGACAGCGACACCGGGGAGCTGTTTTTT

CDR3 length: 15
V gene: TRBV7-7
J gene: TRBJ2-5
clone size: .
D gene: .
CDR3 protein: CASSLLPLASETQYF
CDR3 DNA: TGTGCCAGCAGCTTACTCCCACTAGCTTCGGAGACCCAGTACTTC

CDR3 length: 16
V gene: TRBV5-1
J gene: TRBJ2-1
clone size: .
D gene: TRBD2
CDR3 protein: CASSLSKAGGHNEQFF
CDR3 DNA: TGCGCCAGCAGCCTCTCAAAAGCGGGAGGGCATAATGAGCAGTTCTTC

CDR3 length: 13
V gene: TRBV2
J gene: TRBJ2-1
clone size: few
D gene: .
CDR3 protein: CASSELSRYEQFF
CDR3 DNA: TGTGCCAGCAGTGAATTGTCTAGGTATGAGCAGTTCTTC

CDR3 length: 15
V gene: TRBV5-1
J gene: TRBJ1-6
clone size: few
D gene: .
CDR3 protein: CASSLVATADSPLHF
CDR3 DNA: TGCGCCAGCAGCTTGGTAGCGACAGCAGATTCACCCCTCCACTTT

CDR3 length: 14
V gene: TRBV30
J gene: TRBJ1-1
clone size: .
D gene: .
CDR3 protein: CAWTLGGLMTEAFF
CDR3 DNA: TGTGCCTGGACGCTCGGGGGCTTGATGACTGAAGCTTTCTTT

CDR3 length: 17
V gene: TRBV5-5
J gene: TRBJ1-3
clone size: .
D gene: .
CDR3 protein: CASSLELGVLPGNTIYF
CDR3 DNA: TGTGCCAGCAGCTTGGAGCTCGGGGTCCTGCCTGGAAACACCATATATTTT

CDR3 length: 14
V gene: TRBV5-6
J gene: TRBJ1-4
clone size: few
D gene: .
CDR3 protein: CASSARSGAEKLFF
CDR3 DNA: TGTGCCAGCAGCGCCAGGTCCGGAGCGGAAAAACTGTTTTTT

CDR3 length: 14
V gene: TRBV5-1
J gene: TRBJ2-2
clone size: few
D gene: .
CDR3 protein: CASSLADVTGELFF
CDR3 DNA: TGCGCCAGCAGCTTGGCCGACGTCACCGGGGAGCTGTTTTTT

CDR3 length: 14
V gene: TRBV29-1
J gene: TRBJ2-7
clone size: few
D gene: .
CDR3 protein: CSVAGTKLSYEQYF
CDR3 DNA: TGCAGCGTGGCCGGGACAAAACTGTCCTACGAGCAGTACTTC

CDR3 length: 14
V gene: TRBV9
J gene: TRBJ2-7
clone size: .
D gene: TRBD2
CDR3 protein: CASRRTSANYEQYF
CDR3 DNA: TGTGCCAGCAGGAGGACTAGCGCGAACTACGAGCAGTACTTC

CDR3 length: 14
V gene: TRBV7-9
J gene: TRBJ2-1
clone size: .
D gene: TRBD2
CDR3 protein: CASSLGRGLAEGFF
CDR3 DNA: TGTGCCAGCAGCTTAGGCCGGGGTCTAGCGGAGGGGTTCTTC

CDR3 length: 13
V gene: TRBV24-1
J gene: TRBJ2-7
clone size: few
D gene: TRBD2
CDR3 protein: CATSDRTSHEQYF
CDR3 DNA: TGTGCCACCAGTGACCGGACTAGCCACGAGCAGTACTTC

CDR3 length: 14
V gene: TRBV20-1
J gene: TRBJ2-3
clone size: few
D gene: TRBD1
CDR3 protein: CSAADRWTGDTQYF
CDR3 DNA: TGCAGTGCTGCGGACAGGTGGACAGGGGATACGCAGTATTTT

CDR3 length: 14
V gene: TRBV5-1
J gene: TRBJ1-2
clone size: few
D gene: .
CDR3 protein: CASSLSQSNYGYTF
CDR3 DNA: TGCGCCAGCAGCTTGAGCCAGAGCAACTATGGCTACACCTTC

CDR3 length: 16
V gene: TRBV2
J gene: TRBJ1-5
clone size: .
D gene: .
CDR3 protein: CASSEIGGPSNQPQHF
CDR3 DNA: TGTGCCAGCAGTGAAATTGGGGGACCTAGCAATCAGCCCCAGCATTTT

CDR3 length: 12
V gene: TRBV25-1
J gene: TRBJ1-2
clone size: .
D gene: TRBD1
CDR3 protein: CASSGTGRSYTF
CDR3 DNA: TGTGCCAGCTCCGGGACAGGGAGAAGCTACACCTTC